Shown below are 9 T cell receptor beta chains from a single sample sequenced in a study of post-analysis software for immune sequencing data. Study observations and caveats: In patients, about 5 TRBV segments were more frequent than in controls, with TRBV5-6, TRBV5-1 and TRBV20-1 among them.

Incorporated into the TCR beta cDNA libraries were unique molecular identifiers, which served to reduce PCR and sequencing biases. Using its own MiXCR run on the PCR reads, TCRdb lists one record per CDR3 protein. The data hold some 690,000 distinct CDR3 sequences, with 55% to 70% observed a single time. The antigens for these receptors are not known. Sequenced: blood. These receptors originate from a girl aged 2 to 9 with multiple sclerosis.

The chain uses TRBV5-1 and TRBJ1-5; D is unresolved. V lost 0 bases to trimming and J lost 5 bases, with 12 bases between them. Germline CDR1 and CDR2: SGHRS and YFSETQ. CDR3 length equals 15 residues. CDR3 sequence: CASSLGGVGDQPQHF. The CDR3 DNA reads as TGCGCCAGCAGCTTGGGGGGAGTGGGCGATCAGCCCCAGCATTTT.

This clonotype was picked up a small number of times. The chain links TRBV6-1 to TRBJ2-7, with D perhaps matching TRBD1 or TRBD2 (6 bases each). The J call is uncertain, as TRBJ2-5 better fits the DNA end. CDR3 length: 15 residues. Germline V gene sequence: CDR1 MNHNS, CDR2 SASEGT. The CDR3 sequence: CASTRGEDWFRTQYF. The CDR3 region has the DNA TGTGCCAGCACGAGGGGGGAGGATTGGTTTAGGACCCAGTACTTC.

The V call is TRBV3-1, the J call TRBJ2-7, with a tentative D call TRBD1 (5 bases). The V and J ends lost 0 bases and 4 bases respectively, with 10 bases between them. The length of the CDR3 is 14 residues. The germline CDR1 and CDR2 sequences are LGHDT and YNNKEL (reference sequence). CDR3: CASSQDAGHYEQYF. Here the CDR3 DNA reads TGTGCCAGCAGCCAAGACGCAGGGCATTACGAGCAGTACTTC.

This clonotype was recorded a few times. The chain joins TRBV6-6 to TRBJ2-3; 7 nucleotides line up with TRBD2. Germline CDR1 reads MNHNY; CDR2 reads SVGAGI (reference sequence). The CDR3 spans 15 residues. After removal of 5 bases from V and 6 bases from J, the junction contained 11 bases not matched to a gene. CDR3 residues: CASSTPAGPWDTQYF. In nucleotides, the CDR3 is TGTGCCAGCAGTACCCCAGCGGGACCCTGGGATACGCAGTATTTT.

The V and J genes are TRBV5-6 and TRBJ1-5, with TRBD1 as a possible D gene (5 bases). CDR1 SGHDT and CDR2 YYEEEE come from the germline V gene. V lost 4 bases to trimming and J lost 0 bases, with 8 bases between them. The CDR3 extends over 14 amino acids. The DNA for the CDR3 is TGTGCCAGCAGCCGACAGTATAGCAATCAGCCCCAGCATTTT. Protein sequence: CASSRQYSNQPQHF.

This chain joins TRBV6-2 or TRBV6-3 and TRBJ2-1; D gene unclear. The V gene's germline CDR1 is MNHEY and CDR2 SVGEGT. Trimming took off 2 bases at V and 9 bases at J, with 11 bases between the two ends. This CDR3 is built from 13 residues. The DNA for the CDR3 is TGTGCCAGCAGTTACCGGCAGTATAGTGAGCAGTTCTTC. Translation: CASSYRQYSEQFF.

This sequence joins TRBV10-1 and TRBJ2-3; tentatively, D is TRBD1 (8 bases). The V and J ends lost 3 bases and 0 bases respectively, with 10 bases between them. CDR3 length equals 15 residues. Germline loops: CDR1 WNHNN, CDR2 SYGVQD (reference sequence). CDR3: CASSEQGGSTDTQYF. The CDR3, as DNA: TGCGCCAGCAGTGAACAGGGGGGGAGCACAGATACGCAGTATTTT.

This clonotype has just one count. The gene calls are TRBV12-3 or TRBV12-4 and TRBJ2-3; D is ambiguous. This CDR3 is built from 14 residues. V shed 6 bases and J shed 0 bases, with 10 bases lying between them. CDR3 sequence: CASSSDVSTDTQYF. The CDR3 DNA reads TGTGCCAGCAGCTCAGACGTTAGCACAGATACGCAGTATTTT.

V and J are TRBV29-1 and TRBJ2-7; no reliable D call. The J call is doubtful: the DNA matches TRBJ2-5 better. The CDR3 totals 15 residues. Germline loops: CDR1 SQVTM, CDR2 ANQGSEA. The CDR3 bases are TGCAGCGTTGAAAAGGACCCACTCCTGTGGGAGACCCAGTACTTC. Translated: CSVEKDPLLWETQYF.